The clone carrying this TCR beta chain came up once. The junction differs from germline at one of its ends, possibly a read error. The CDR3 is made up of 15 amino acids. Germline V lookup: CDR1 SSHAT, CDR2 FNYEAQ (reference sequence). The data derive from a study of PD-1 blockade in mismatch repair-deficient tumors. Generated by immunoSEQ multiplex PCR, the TCRdb table keeps only in-frame clones and is missing some. Here the sample spans roughly 79,000 clones, approximately 81% being singletons. This TCR was recovered from an adult with mismatch repair-deficient cancer. The source material was peripheral blood, sampled 44 weeks after starting pembrolizumab. The J gene is TRBJ2-5, the V gene TRBV7-7; 13 positions agree with TRBD2. CDR3 region: CASSRTSGSEETQYF. Here the CDR3 DNA reads TGTGCTAGCAGTCGGACTAGCGGGAGTGAAGAGACCCAGTACTTC.